What follows are 24 T cell receptor beta chains derived from one specimen sequenced in a study of neoadjuvant nivolumab and ipilimumab in lung cancer. Profiling relied on immunoSEQ multiplex PCR, and the TCRdb table lists in-frame clones only, not all of them. The table shows about 18,000 clones, with around 82% occurring only once. The sequences come from tumor tissue, collected after neoadjuvant nivolumab, alone or with ipilimumab, at or shortly before surgery. The receptor source for this set is an adult with non-small cell lung cancer.

The chain couples TRBV5-6 to TRBJ1-5, with 8 bases that match TRBD1. The junction had 7 bases not matched to a gene; V was cut back by 0 bases and J by 5 bases. Germline assignment: CDR1 SGHDT and CDR2 YYEEEE. The CDR3 sequence is 16 residues long. CDR3 in DNA: TGTGCCAGCAGCTTGGCCATGGCAGGGGGCTATCAGCCCCAGCATTTT. It codes for CASSLAMAGGYQPQHF.

This clone has just one count. The J gene is TRBJ1-2, the V gene TRBV5-6; D gene ambiguous. The CDR3 contains 12 residues. V was trimmed by 6 bases and J by 4 bases, leaving 10 bases between them. Germline CDR1 and CDR2: SGHDT and YYEEEE. The chain's CDR3 is CASNRQPYGYTF. In DNA, the CDR3 is TGTGCCAGCAATAGGCAGCCCTATGGCTACACCTTC.

This chain uses TRBV11-1 with TRBJ2-7, with TRBD1 matching over 9 bases. The CDR3 loop spans 16 amino acids. V lost 4 bases, J lost 4 bases, and 11 bases stayed unmatched. Germline assignment: CDR1 SGHAT and CDR2 FQDESV (reference sequence). Here the CDR3 reads CASSSPTPGQGYEQYF. The CDR3 DNA sequence: TGTGCCAGCAGCTCTCCGACACCGGGACAGGGTTACGAGCAGTACTTC.

The CDR3 loop reads CASSNTDTQYF. For the CDR3, the DNA is TGCGCCAGCAGCAATACAGATACGCAGTATTTT. V usage is TRBV5-1 and J usage is TRBJ2-3; no clear D gene. This CDR3 region has 11 residues. The V and J ends lost 4 bases and 3 bases respectively, with 3 bases between them. Germline V gene data show CDR1 as SGHRS and CDR2 as YFSETQ.

V usage is TRBV2 and J usage is TRBJ1-1; the D is unclear. The CDR3 sequence is 13 residues long. Trimming cost V 11 bases and J 1 base, with 14 bases left between them. Germline values: CDR1 SNHLY, CDR2 FYNNEI. For the CDR3, the DNA is TGTGCCTCCCTGGTTCTTGGGAACACTGAAGCTTTCTTT. This sequence encodes CASLVLGNTEAFF.

By its share, this clone is medium-sized. The chain uses TRBV5-1 and TRBJ1-1; D unresolved. Per the germline V gene, CDR1 is SGHRS and CDR2 is YFSETQ. V was trimmed by 1 base and J by 4 bases, leaving 8 bases between them. The CDR3 runs 13 residues. In DNA, the CDR3 is TGCGCCAGCAGCTTGATTTTAGGCACTGAAGCTTTCTTT. Amino acid sequence: CASSLILGTEAFF.

The chain has TRBV15 and TRBJ1-4; D is possibly TRBD1 (5 bases). With 7 bases removed from V and 3 bases from J, the gap between germline ends came to 15 bases. Germline V gives CDR1 LNHNV, CDR2 YYDKDF (reference sequence). The CDR3 consists of 15 residues. The chain's CDR3 is CATTRAWAANEKLFF. The CDR3 DNA reads as TGTGCCACCACCAGGGCATGGGCGGCTAATGAAAAACTGTTTTTT.

V and J are TRBV7-2 and TRBJ1-5, with TRBD1 matching 7 bases. CDR1 is SGHTA and CDR2 is FQGNSA in the germline V gene. CDR3 length: 15 amino acids. With 3 bases clipped from V and 1 base from J, the junction kept 3 bases outside the gene matches. The CDR3 DNA is TGTGCCAGCAGCTTGGAGGGACAGAGCAATCAGCCCCAGCATTTT. This gives the protein CASSLEGQSNQPQHF.

This chain links TRBV7-6 with TRBJ2-3, with D tentatively TRBD2 (6 bases). This CDR3 has 15 residues. Germline V CDR1 and CDR2: SGHVS, FNYEAQ. The ends were cut back, 2 bases at V and 8 bases at J, with 17 bases in the middle. CDR3 nucleotide sequence: TGTGCCAGCAGCTTAAAGGGCGGGACGGGCGGTACGCAGTATTTT. Its translation: CASSLKGGTGGTQYF.

The gene calls are TRBV4-3 and TRBJ2-3, with D maybe TRBD1 (6 bases). Deletions cut 4 bases from V and 5 bases from J, with 16 bases between. Germline V CDR1 and CDR2: LGHNA, YSLEER. The CDR3 totals 15 residues. CDR3 residues: CASSLSIQGRDTQYF. The CDR3 region has the DNA TGCGCCAGCAGCCTAAGCATACAGGGAAGAGATACGCAGTATTTT.

The V call is TRBV4-3, the J call TRBJ2-1, with 7 bases fitting TRBD2. The CDR3 is 18 amino acids. Germline V gene lookup returns CDR1 LGHNA and CDR2 YSLEER. After removal of 3 bases from V and 5 bases from J, the junction contained 16 bases not matched to a gene. Here the CDR3 reads CASSHQVRGLGAHNEQFF. The CDR3 DNA sequence: TGCGCCAGCAGCCATCAAGTTCGAGGACTAGGAGCCCACAATGAGCAGTTCTTC.

The chain combines TRBV27 with TRBJ2-7; TRBD1 might be the D (6 bases). Germline V gene data show CDR1 as MNHEY and CDR2 as SMNVEV (reference sequence). The CDR3 runs to 15 residues. Trimming took off 1 base at V and 5 bases at J, with 15 bases between the two ends. CDR3 amino acids: CASSLFGTLSNEQYF. CDR3 DNA: TGTGCCAGCAGTTTATTCGGGACACTTTCCAACGAGCAGTACTTC.

This clone was picked up one time. V and J are TRBV30 and TRBJ1-1; 7 bases are shared with TRBD1. The V and J ends lost 3 bases and 1 base, in that order; junction bases with no gene match: 11. The CDR3 covers 16 residues. Germline V lookup: CDR1 GTSNPN, CDR2 SVGIG (reference sequence). This CDR3 reads CAWSLDRWLSNTEAFF. The CDR3, as DNA: TGTGCCTGGAGCTTGGACAGGTGGTTGTCGAACACTGAAGCTTTCTTT.

The chain joins TRBV7-8 to TRBJ1-5, with unresolved D. Germline values: CDR1 SGHVS, CDR2 FQNEAQ. The CDR3 totals 17 residues. The V end was cut by 3 bases, the J end by 0 bases, with 15 bases between. The CDR3 DNA reads TGTGCCAGCAGCTTGATCCGCGACACCCTTAGCAATCAGCCCCAGCATTTT. Translated: CASSLIRDTLSNQPQHF.

The chain joins TRBV27 to TRBJ1-2; D is unclear. The CDR3 extends over 14 amino acids. Germline V gives CDR1 MNHEY, CDR2 SMNVEV (reference sequence). V was trimmed by 2 bases and J by 5 bases, leaving 12 bases between them. The CDR3 reads CASSLRGRSYGYTF. For the CDR3, the DNA is TGTGCCAGCAGTTTAAGAGGCAGGTCATATGGCTACACCTTC.

This clone was counted a few times. The chain has TRBV30 and TRBJ2-1; the match to TRBD1 covers 9 bases. The J segment lost 4 bases and the V segment lost 0 bases, leaving 7 bases of the junction unmatched. The CDR3 contains 16 residues. Per the germline V gene, CDR1 is GTSNPN and CDR2 is SVGIG (reference sequence). The CDR3 DNA sequence: TGTGCCTGGAGTGTAGATTGGGGACAGGGTTACAATGAGCAGTTCTTC. Protein sequence: CAWSVDWGQGYNEQFF.

V and J are TRBV27 and TRBJ1-3; D is unclear. The ends were cut back, 2 bases at V and 0 bases at J, with 8 bases in the middle. The CDR3 spans 15 residues. Germline-derived CDR1 and CDR2 are MNHEY and SMNVEV (reference sequence). CDR3 DNA sequence: TGTGCCAGCAGTTTAAACGGGAACTCTGGAAACACCATATATTTT. This codes for CASSLNGNSGNTIYF.

The chain combines TRBV6-1 with TRBJ2-7, with D hard to call. The germline CDR1 and CDR2 sequences are MNHNS and SASEGT. CDR3 length equals 13 residues. Trimming took off 6 bases at V and 1 base at J, with 10 bases between the two ends. In DNA form, the CDR3 reads TGTGCCAGCAGAGGCAGACGGTCCTACGAGCAGTACTTC. Translating it yields CASRGRRSYEQYF.

The CDR3 coding sequence is TGCAGTGCTCGGTTATCAGATACGCAGTATTTT. Amino acids: CSARLSDTQYF. The chain combines TRBV20-1 with TRBJ2-3; D gene unclear. V dropped 5 bases and J dropped 4 bases, with 7 bases sitting between them. Germline CDR1 DFQATT, CDR2 SNEGSKA (reference sequence). The CDR3 is 11 amino acids.

V usage is TRBV4-1 and J usage is TRBJ1-4; D unclear. CDR1 MGHRA and CDR2 YSYEKL come from the germline V gene. CDR3 length equals 12 residues. V lost 3 bases and J lost 11, with 10 bases in between. The CDR3, as DNA: TGCGCCAGCAGCCATACTCTTGGGAAACTGTTTTTT. Residues: CASSHTLGKLFF.

The chain has TRBV7-2 and TRBJ2-7, with D uncertain. Trimming shortened V by 5 bases and J by 5 bases, and 10 bases separated the two germline ends. CDR3 length: 12 amino acids. Per germline, CDR1 SGHTA and CDR2 FQGNSA. This CDR3 reads CASSRDLDEQYF. The CDR3 DNA sequence: TGTGCCAGCAGCCGTGACCTGGACGAGCAGTACTTC.

The chain links TRBV5-1 to TRBJ2-6; 9 nucleotides agree with TRBD1. The V and J ends lost 6 bases and 0 bases, in that order; junction bases with no gene match: 4. From germline, CDR1 is SGHRS and CDR2 YFSETQ. The CDR3 has 16 amino acids. This CDR3 is CASNDRGVSGANVLTF. Written as DNA, the CDR3 is TGCGCCAGCAACGACAGGGGGGTCTCTGGGGCCAACGTCCTGACTTTC.

The chain joins TRBV6-1 to TRBJ2-7; 15 bases match TRBD2. This CDR3 has 14 amino acids. From germline, CDR1 is MNHNS and CDR2 SASEGT. The CDR3 loop is CGLGLAGGPYEQYF. The CDR3 coding sequence is TGTGGTCTGGGACTAGCGGGAGGACCTTACGAGCAGTACTTC.

The V gene is TRBV5-1, the J gene TRBJ1-2; TRBD1 matches at 8 bases. Germline V gene data show CDR1 as SGHRS and CDR2 as YFSETQ. J was trimmed by 8 bases and V by 5 bases; bases with no gene match: 11. The CDR3 covers 14 residues. The CDR3 region is CASRPGQGGEGYTF. The CDR3 nucleotides are TGCGCCAGCAGGCCTGGACAGGGCGGGGAAGGCTACACCTTC.